Each of the 27 T cell receptor beta chains below was sequenced from the same sample in a study of blood T cell repertoires in COVID-19. The data were produced by immunoSEQ multiplex PCR, yet TCRdb's version contains in-frame clones alone and is incomplete. This sample has hundreds of thousands of clones, with 85% found just once. Sequencing input: PBMCs or T cells enriched from blood (not recorded which). These receptors all come from a woman younger than 45 who had been exposed to COVID-19.

V gene TRBV27 combines with J gene TRBJ2-3; perhaps TRBD2 as D (5 bases). From germline, CDR1 is MNHEY and CDR2 SMNVEV (reference sequence). The CDR3 runs to 15 residues. The V end was cut by 2 bases, the J end by 3 bases, with 12 bases between. DNA of the CDR3: TGTGCCAGCAGTTTAAATCAGTTAGCGACAGATACGCAGTATTTT. Protein: CASSLNQLATDTQYF.

The V call is TRBV5-8, the J call TRBJ1-2; no clear D. The germline V and J ends were trimmed by 1 base and 0 bases, with 7 bases remaining between them. The CDR3 loop spans 14 amino acids. The germline V gene has CDR1 SGHTS and CDR2 YDEGEE. CDR3 sequence: CASSLTKANYGYTF. In DNA, the CDR3 is TGTGCCAGCAGCTTGACTAAAGCTAACTATGGCTACACCTTC.

V usage is TRBV28 and J usage is TRBJ1-5; the match to TRBD1 covers 10 bases. Germline CDR1 reads MDHEN; CDR2 reads SYDVKM. V shed 7 bases and J 1 base; nucleotides not matched to a gene: 22. This CDR3 region has 21 residues. CDR3 in amino acids: CASTDVFSILWTGGSNQPQHF. As DNA, the CDR3 is TGTGCCAGCACTGACGTATTTTCAATCCTCTGGACAGGGGGGAGCAATCAGCCCCAGCATTTT.

J is TRBJ1-1 and V is TRBV19; the match to TRBD1 covers 8 bases. Trimming removed 6 bases from V and 5 bases from J; junction bases left unmatched: 11. The CDR3 contains 15 residues. The germline V gene has CDR1 LNHDA and CDR2 SQIVND (reference sequence). CDR3 nucleotide sequence: TGTGCCAGTAGGACTCCTCAGGGGGCGAGGACTGAAGCTTTCTTT. Amino acid sequence: CASRTPQGARTEAFF.

The chain links TRBV19 to TRBJ2-1; D is perhaps TRBD1 (6 bases). The V end lost 6 bases, the J end lost 4 bases, and 16 bases lay between the germline ends. CDR1 and CDR2 from the germline V gene are LNHDA and SQIVND (reference sequence). The CDR3 contains 15 residues. CDR3 residues: CASSLQGYRYNEQFF. The CDR3 DNA is TGTGCCAGTAGCCTCCAGGGGTATCGTTACAATGAGCAGTTCTTC.

The V call is TRBV14, the J call TRBJ2-7; TRBD2 agrees at 10 bases. CDR1 is SGHDN and CDR2 is FVKESK in the germline V gene. There are 16 residues in the CDR3. With 3 bases clipped from V and 3 bases from J, the junction kept 8 bases outside the gene matches. This CDR3 reads CASSHSSGRVYYEQYF. CDR3 bases: TGTGCCAGCAGCCACTCTAGCGGGAGAGTGTACTACGAGCAGTACTTC.

The chain has TRBV27 and TRBJ1-5, with a weak D call TRBD1 (6 bases). The CDR3 sequence is 15 residues long. The germline V gene encodes CDR1 MNHEY and CDR2 SMNVEV (reference sequence). Between the trimmed V and J ends, which lost 2 bases and 2 bases, there was a span of 10 bases. As DNA, the CDR3 is TGTGCCAGCAGTTTAATAGGGGGAGGCAATCAGCCCCAGCATTTT. Its translation: CASSLIGGGNQPQHF.

This chain joins TRBV30 and TRBJ1-3; perhaps TRBD1 as D (6 bases). Germline CDR1 is GTSNPN and CDR2 is SVGIG (reference sequence). This CDR3 contains 14 residues. V lost 3 bases to trimming and J lost 5 bases, with 14 bases between them. CDR3 DNA: TGTGCCTGGAGCTGGCAGGGGCTACGAAACACCATATATTTT. This codes for CAWSWQGLRNTIYF. Based on the CDR3 plus reference TRBV30 and TRBJ1-3, the full variable domain is SQTIHQWPATLVQPVGSPLSLECTVEGTSNPNLYWYRQAAGRGLQLLFYSVGIGQISSEVPQNLSASRPQDRQFILSSKKLLLSDSGFYLCAWSWQGLRNTIYFGEGSWLTVV.

This clone occurred a few times. The rearrangement uses TRBV19 and TRBJ1-2; D perhaps matches TRBD1 (5 bases). V was shortened by 7 bases and J by 3 bases, with 6 bases between the two germline ends. This CDR3 has 11 amino acids. Germline V gene data show CDR1 as LNHDA and CDR2 as SQIVND (reference sequence). CDR3: CASTGYYGYTF. CDR3 DNA sequence: TGTGCCAGTACAGGGTACTATGGCTACACCTTC.

V is TRBV11-3 and J is TRBJ2-1, with D possibly being TRBD1 (5 bases). Germline lookup yields CDR1 SGHNT and CDR2 YENEEA. This CDR3 spans 17 amino acids. V was trimmed by 0 bases and J by 3 bases, leaving 15 bases between them. The DNA of the CDR3 is TGTGCCAGCAGCTTAGATTATTCTCGGACACTCTACAATGAGCAGTTCTTC. It encodes CASSLDYSRTLYNEQFF.

The J gene is TRBJ2-1, the V gene TRBV11-2; D may be TRBD2 (5 bases). Germline V CDR1 and CDR2: SGHAT, FQNNGV. V lost 2 bases and J lost 10, with 9 bases in between. The CDR3 covers 12 residues. CDR3 loop: CASSLLAREQFF. The CDR3 DNA sequence: TGTGCCAGCAGCTTACTAGCCCGAGAGCAGTTCTTC.

The chain employs TRBV4-1 and TRBJ1-4, with unresolved D. In germline, CDR1 is MGHRA, CDR2 YSYEKL. This CDR3 is 16 amino acids long. The germline V and J ends were trimmed by 4 bases and 6 bases, with 18 bases remaining between them. In DNA form, the CDR3 reads TGCGCCAGCAGCCTCTTATCGAGCCCCCTCGATGAAAAACTGTTTTTT. It codes for CASSLLSSPLDEKLFF.

The chain uses TRBV29-1 and TRBJ2-5; TRBD2 aligns across 11 bases. Per the germline V gene, CDR1 is SQVTM and CDR2 is ANQGSEA. Trimming cost V 8 bases and J 3 bases; bases outside gene matches: 8. This CDR3 has 14 amino acids. The CDR3, as DNA: TGCAGCTCAACGACTAGCGGGATTAAAGAGACCCAGTACTTC. As protein: CSSTTSGIKETQYF.

This chain links TRBV18 with TRBJ1-4, with TRBD1 identical over 8 bases. V shed 5 bases, J shed 8 bases, and the junction held 4 bases outside the gene matches. The CDR3 sequence is 13 residues long. From germline, CDR1 is KGHSH and CDR2 LQKENI. CDR3 nucleotide sequence: TGTGCCAGCTCAAGGGACAGGAACGAAAAACTGTTTTTT. Translation: CASSRDRNEKLFF.

This clone is a singleton in its sample. The V and J genes are TRBV12-5 and TRBJ2-1; D not certain. The germline gives CDR1 LGHNT, CDR2 FRNRAP. This CDR3 spans 11 amino acids. V gave up 6 bases and J gave up 5 bases, with 5 bases separating them. The CDR3 DNA reads as TGTGCTAGTGGACACGACAATGAGCAGTTCTTC. Translation gives CASGHDNEQFF.

The chain employs TRBV7-3 and TRBJ2-1; 12 nucleotides agree with TRBD2. This CDR3 has 17 residues. Germline V gene data show CDR1 as SGHTA and CDR2 as FQGTGA. V lost 5 bases, J lost 3 bases, and 8 bases stayed unmatched. The CDR3 nucleotides are TGTGCCAGCAGCCATGTTTCTAGCGGGAGGGACTACAATGAGCAGTTCTTC. Its protein is CASSHVSSGRDYNEQFF.

This sequence joins TRBV4-1 and TRBJ2-1; 9 bases are shared with TRBD1. Germline CDR1 is MGHRA and CDR2 is YSYEKL. After removal of 4 bases from V and 8 bases from J, the junction contained 9 bases not matched to a gene. CDR3 length: 15 amino acids. In DNA form, the CDR3 reads TGCGCCAGCAGCCCACCGGGACAGGGAGGCCATGAGCAGTTCTTC. The encoded protein is CASSPPGQGGHEQFF.

The chain is built from TRBV19 and TRBJ2-7, with D possibly matching TRBD2 (6 bases). The CDR3 is 13 amino acids. Germline V gene data show CDR1 as LNHDA and CDR2 as SQIVND (reference sequence). V lost 5 bases, J lost 6 bases, and 14 bases lay in between. CDR3 residues: CASSPQREAEQYF. The CDR3 DNA sequence: TGTGCCAGTAGTCCCCAGAGGGAGGCCGAGCAGTACTTC.

This clone has only a few counts. Other DNA variants within this sample encode the same CDR3. The chain employs TRBV3-1 (or the pseudogene TRBV3-2) and TRBJ1-6; D ambiguous. The germline CDR1 and CDR2 sequences are LGHDT and YNNKEL (reference sequence). Trimming stripped 1 base from V and 7 bases from J, with 5 bases between. This CDR3 is 13 amino acids long. CDR3 residues: CASSQAVNSPLHF. The CDR3 DNA reads TGTGCCAGCAGCCAAGCCGTAAATTCACCCCTCCACTTT.

This sequence joins TRBV9 and TRBJ2-1, with 10 nucleotides matching TRBD2. V lost 0 bases and J lost 8; bases outside the gene matches: 11. CDR1 and CDR2 from the germline V gene are SGDLS and YYNGEE. The CDR3 is made up of 17 amino acids. CDR3 in amino acids: CASSVDPLAGVTYEQFF. The DNA of the CDR3 is TGTGCCAGCAGCGTAGATCCCCTAGCGGGAGTTACCTATGAGCAGTTCTTC.

The genes are TRBV19 and TRBJ2-5; D is perhaps TRBD1 (5 bases). CDR1 and CDR2 (germline): LNHDA, SQIVND (reference sequence). The CDR3 runs to 11 residues. The V end was cut by 8 bases, the J end by 5 bases, with 9 bases between. The CDR3 DNA follows: TGTGCCAGTGCCAAGGGGGAGACCCAGTACTTC. Translated: CASAKGETQYF.

The chain couples TRBV6-2 or TRBV6-3 to TRBJ2-7, with D maybe TRBD1 (6 bases). Germline CDR1 reads MNHEY; CDR2 reads SVGEGT. This CDR3 region has 18 residues. Trimming pared 2 bases from V and 2 bases from J, leaving 22 bases between. CDR3 protein: CASSYLGDRIDQPYEQYF. In DNA, the CDR3 is TGTGCCAGCAGTTACCTGGGCGACAGGATTGATCAACCCTACGAGCAGTACTTC.

The gene calls are TRBV28 and TRBJ1-2, with 12 bases aligning to TRBD1. Unmatched junction bases numbered 8, after V lost 6 bases and J lost 3 bases. The CDR3 length is 16 residues. Germline assignment: CDR1 MDHEN and CDR2 SYDVKM. The CDR3, as DNA: TGTGCCAGCAGGCCCGGGACAGGGGGCGCATACTATGGCTACACCTTC. Its translation: CASRPGTGGAYYGYTF.

J is TRBJ2-1 and V is TRBV14; D gene uncertain. The V and J ends lost 1 base and 6 bases respectively, with 13 bases between them. The CDR3 sequence is 15 residues long. Germline V CDR1 and CDR2: SGHDN, FVKESK. The CDR3: CASSQGVRLVNEQFF. The CDR3 bases are TGTGCCAGCAGCCAAGGAGTTCGGCTAGTCAATGAGCAGTTCTTC.

CDR3 region: CASSLITEETQYF. In DNA form, the CDR3 reads TGTGCCAGCAGCTTGATCACAGAAGAGACCCAGTACTTC. The gene calls are TRBV5-8 and TRBJ2-5, with D unresolved. The CDR3 is 13 residues long. Trimming pared 1 base from V and 3 bases from J, leaving 7 bases between. Germline CDR1 and CDR2: SGHTS and YDEGEE.

V usage is TRBV7-9 and J usage is TRBJ2-7, with D maybe TRBD2 (5 bases). CDR3 length equals 15 residues. The V gene lost 5 bases and the J gene lost 1 base, with 15 bases spanning the gap. Germline V lookup: CDR1 SEHNR, CDR2 FQNEAQ (reference sequence). CDR3 amino acids: CASSPRRTDSYEQYF. CDR3 sequence (DNA): TGTGCCAGCAGCCCCCGTCGGACTGATTCCTACGAGCAGTACTTC.

The chain uses TRBV9 and TRBJ1-1, with D maybe TRBD1 (5 bases). V was cut by 4 bases and J by 4 bases, with 14 bases left in between. CDR1 SGDLS and CDR2 YYNGEE come from the germline V gene. The CDR3 consists of 14 residues. CDR3 protein: CASSPGGVPTEAFF. The CDR3 DNA follows: TGTGCCAGCAGCCCGGGGGGGGTTCCCACTGAAGCTTTCTTT.